These T cell receptor beta chains were read from a single sample in a study of identical twins. One entry per CDR3 protein, called by TCRdb with MiXCR from the 5' RACE reads. Among some 730,000 distinct CDR3 sequences listed, roughly 20% were seen once. In addition, the sample was reused for a study of T cells expressing NK-cell markers.

Sequencing was done on a sample of PBMCs. The receptors stem from a young woman in good health. Both conserved end residues are part of each CDR3. The D gene is left open where the match is weak. Clone size is not always given. Where it is, it says once, few, many or a class for expanded clones.

d_call clone_size j_call v_call cdr3_aa cdr3_nt
- few TRBJ2-1 TRBV7-2 CASSPTVNEQFF TGTGCCAGCAGCCCTACGGTCAATGAGCAGTTCTTC
- few TRBJ2-1 TRBV27 CASSLHLAFYNEQFF TGTGCCAGCAGTTTACACCTAGCCTTCTACAATGAGCAGTTCTTC
TRBD2 - TRBJ2-7 TRBV20-1 CSATSLAELYEQYF TGCAGTGCTACCTCACTAGCGGAGCTTTACGAGCAGTACTTC
TRBD2 - TRBJ2-1 TRBV7-9 CASARSGLADVQFF TGTGCCAGCGCGAGATCCGGACTAGCAGACGTGCAGTTCTTC
- few TRBJ1-3 TRBV12-5 CASGLTSDSFSGNTIYF TGTGCTAGTGGTTTGACCAGTGACAGTTTTTCGGGTAACACCATATATTTT
- - TRBJ2-7 TRBV5-1 CASSFIAQGPEQYF TGCGCCAGCAGCTTTATTGCCCAGGGACCCGAGCAGTACTTC
- - TRBJ1-1 TRBV6-1 CASSEARFARLNTEAFF TGTGCCAGCAGTGAAGCGCGGTTCGCCCGATTGAACACTGAAGCTTTCTTT
TRBD2 few TRBJ2-1 TRBV20-1 CSAFTSGRYNEQFF TGCAGTGCTTTTACTAGCGGAAGATACAATGAGCAGTTCTTC
TRBD1 - TRBJ2-7 TRBV27 CASGRQGDYEQYF TGTGCCAGCGGCAGACAGGGGGATTACGAGCAGTACTTC
- - TRBJ1-6 TRBV4-3 CASSQRTSGVYNSPLHF TGCGCCAGCAGCCAAAGGACTTCCGGGGTATATAATTCACCCCTCCACTTT
- - TRBJ2-7 TRBV20-1 CSAPSRGGYEQYF TGCAGTGCTCCTTCCCGCGGCGGGTACGAGCAGTACTTC
TRBD2 - TRBJ2-1 TRBV2 CASKDSGGEYEQFF TGTGCCAGCAAGGATAGCGGGGGGGAATATGAGCAGTTCTTC
- few TRBJ1-2 TRBV15 CATSTWGGGYTF TGTGCCACCAGCACCTGGGGTGGGGGCTACACCTTC